This T cell receptor (beta chain) was captured in a study of response to subunit inactivated influenza vaccine. The length of the CDR3 is 16 residues. The germline V gene encodes CDR1 SGHTA and CDR2 FQGNSA. Trimming stripped 1 base from V and 1 base from J, with 11 bases between. This clonotype was seen a handful of times. Antigen: not known. Each CDR3 protein is one row after TCRdb ran MiXCR on the RT-PCR reads. The profile shows about 500,000 distinct CDR3 sequences, under 15% of them singletons. Study-wide findings and caveats: Authors suggested each seasonal influenza vaccination recruits few new T cells.

The source material was PBMCs from blood, sampled about 6 weeks after vaccination. The origin of this receptor is a man over 45 who received an inactivated influenza vaccine. The chain employs TRBV7-2 and TRBJ1-5; possibly TRBD1 for D (5 bases). The CDR3 here is CASSLERGRSNQPQHF. The CDR3 DNA reads as TGTGCCAGCAGCTTAGAACGGGGGAGAAGCAATCAGCCCCAGCATTTT.